A single sample gave rise to the 17 T cell receptor beta chains below, sequenced in a study of neurological immune-mediated disorders. TCRdb re-analysed the 5' RACE reads in MiXCR, keeping a single row per CDR3 protein. The table shows 40,000 or so distinct CDR3 sequences, with roughly 2.5% occurring only once. The sequenced sample was PBMCs. These receptors all come from a man in his fifties with multiple sclerosis.

There are many counts of this clonotype. V is TRBV27 and J is TRBJ2-5; 10 bases match TRBD2. Germline CDR1 is MNHEY and CDR2 is SMNVEV (reference sequence). J lost 5 bases, V lost 3 bases, and 3 bases had no gene match. The CDR3 is 14 residues long. In DNA form, the CDR3 reads TGTGCCAGCAGTTTCTCTAGCGGGGGTGAGACCCAGTACTTC. Residues: CASSFSSGGETQYF.

This clonotype was found many times. The genes are TRBV6-5 and TRBJ2-7, with D possibly being TRBD2 (6 bases). The CDR3 has 16 residues. Germline values: CDR1 MNHEY, CDR2 SVGAGI. V was trimmed by 6 bases and J by 2 bases, leaving 20 bases between them. The CDR3 loop is CASSPTRAFGTYEQYF. In DNA, the CDR3 is TGTGCCAGCAGCCCGACTAGGGCCTTTGGGACCTACGAGCAGTACTTC.

This clonotype was recorded many times. V gene TRBV7-2 combines with J gene TRBJ2-2, with 14 bases fitting TRBD2. This CDR3 is 17 amino acids long. The germline V gene encodes CDR1 SGHTA and CDR2 FQGNSA. V shed 5 bases, J shed 7 bases, and the junction held 9 bases outside the gene matches. In DNA form, the CDR3 reads TGTGCCAGCAGCCCTAGACTAGCGGGGGGGCGTGGCGGGGAGCTGTTTTTT. Translation gives CASSPRLAGGRGGELFF. Full variable domain (rest looked up from reference TRBV7-2 and TRBJ2-2): GAGVSQSPSNKVTEKGKDVELRCDPISGHTALYWYRQSLGQGLEFLIYFQGNSAPDKSGLPSDRFSAERTGGSVSTLTIQRTQQEDSAVYLCASSPRLAGGRGGELFFGEGSRLTVL.

This clonotype has a handful of counts. The junction shows a germline mismatch at one end, possibly a read error. The V gene is TRBV7-2, the J gene TRBJ1-2; weak D call: TRBD1 (5 bases). From germline, CDR1 is SGHTA and CDR2 FQGNSA. This CDR3 is built from 13 residues. The CDR3 bases are TGTGCAAGCAGCCCGCGGGGGAACTATGGCTACACCTTC. Its translation is CASSPRGNYGYTF.

This clonotype was recorded many times. At one end the junction does not follow the germline gene, possibly because of a read error. V and J are TRBV27 and TRBJ1-5; weak D call: TRBD1 (5 bases). Germline CDR1 is MNHEY and CDR2 is SMNVEV (reference sequence). The CDR3 contains 16 residues. The CDR3 DNA follows: TGTGCCAGCAGCCGCCTAGGAGGGGTTTTCAATCAGCCCCAGAATTTT. This gives the protein CASSRLGGVFNQPQNF.

Many counts were recorded for this clonotype. The genes are TRBV3-1 and TRBJ1-1, with D possibly TRBD1 on 5 matching bases. The germline V gene has CDR1 LGHDT and CDR2 YNNKEL (reference sequence). CDR3 size: 17 residues. V lost 3 bases and J lost 4, with 21 bases in between. The CDR3 region is CASSHRGGHGRFTEAFF. CDR3 nucleotide sequence: TGTGCCAGCAGCCATAGGGGTGGGCATGGTCGTTTCACTGAAGCTTTCTTT.

There are many counts of this clonotype. A single base separates this from a much larger clone, so it may be a read error. The J gene is TRBJ2-3, the V gene TRBV7-2; D gene ambiguous. Germline CDR1 and CDR2: SGHTA and FQGNSA. The CDR3 has 15 residues. V lost 2 bases and J 4 bases, leaving 13 bases between the germline ends. In DNA form, the CDR3 reads TGTGCCAGCAGCTTAAATGGAAAGGGTGCAGATACGCAGTATTTT. Translating gives CASSLNGKGADTQYF.

This clonotype was counted ten times or more. The chain combines TRBV7-8 with TRBJ2-5, with unresolved D. The CDR3 is 15 residues long. In germline, CDR1 is SGHVS, CDR2 FQNEAQ. V lost 3 bases and J lost 0, with 11 bases in between. The CDR3 bases are TGTGCCAGCAGCTTTGTGGAGAGACACCAAGAGACCCAGTACTTC. As protein: CASSFVERHQETQYF.

This clonotype was seen ten or more times. This CDR3 is CSARDMGTNTGELFF. The DNA for the CDR3 is TGCAGTGCTAGAGATATGGGAACCAACACCGGGGAGCTGTTTTTT. The chain has TRBV20-1 and TRBJ2-2; no firm D call. The CDR3 length is 15 residues. Per germline, CDR1 DFQATT and CDR2 SNEGSKA (reference sequence). V was cut by 0 bases and J by 2 bases, with 10 bases left in between.

This clonotype was seen many times. This clone may be a read error of a much larger clone one base away. The chain couples TRBV7-9 to TRBJ2-7; D is unclear. The CDR3 has 12 amino acids. Germline V CDR1 and CDR2: SEHNR, FQNEAQ (reference sequence). V lost 5 bases and J lost 3, with 8 bases in between. Written as DNA, the CDR3 is TGTGCCAGCAGCCCTAAGGTCTACGAGCAGTACTTC. Protein product: CASSPKVYEQYF. The whole variable domain, filled in from reference TRBV7-9 and TRBJ2-7, reads DTGVSQNPRHKITKRGQNVTFRCDPISEHNRLYWYRQTLGQGPEFLTYFQNEAQLEKSRLLSDRFSAERPKGSFSTLEIQRTEQGDSAMYLCASSPKVYEQYFGPGTRLTVT.

This clonotype has ten or more counts. The chain couples TRBV5-1 to TRBJ1-2; 7 bases agree with TRBD1. The CDR3 is 14 amino acids. CDR1 SGHRS and CDR2 YFSETQ come from the germline V gene. V shed 4 bases, J shed 7 bases, and the junction held 10 bases outside the gene matches. In DNA, the CDR3 is TGCGCCAGCAGCGCAGAAATTAACAGGGGTGGCTACACCTTC. It is translated as CASSAEINRGGYTF.

This clonotype was observed at least ten times. The V and J genes are TRBV14 and TRBJ2-5; D could derive from TRBD1 or TRBD2 (6 bases each). V lost 4 bases and J 4 bases, leaving 16 bases between the germline ends. Germline V CDR1 and CDR2: SGHDN, FVKESK. CDR3 size: 15 residues. CDR3 DNA sequence: TGTGCCAGCAGCCCGTGGGGGGCTGGTCTAGAGACCCAGTACTTC. Translating it yields CASSPWGAGLETQYF.

In this sample, this clonotype turned up many times. This rearrangement joins TRBV5-1 to TRBJ2-7; TRBD1 matches 9 bases. V shed 3 bases and J 1 base; nucleotides not matched to a gene: 8. The CDR3 runs 16 residues. The germline CDR1 and CDR2 sequences are SGHRS and YFSETQ. The CDR3 DNA follows: TGCGCCAGCAGCTCTGTTACGGACAGGGGTTCCTACGAGCAGTACTTC. Translation: CASSSVTDRGSYEQYF. Full variable domain (rest looked up from reference TRBV5-1 and TRBJ2-7): KAGVTQTPRYLIKTRGQQVTLSCSPISGHRSVSWYQQTPGQGLQFLFEYFSETQRNKGNFPGRFSGRQFSNSRSEMNVSTLELGDSALYLCASSSVTDRGSYEQYFGPGTRLTVT.

This clonotype was picked up many times. Germline is not matched at one junction end, which may reflect a read error. J is TRBJ1-5 and V is TRBV29-1, with 10 nucleotides matching TRBD1. Germline V gene sequence: CDR1 SQVTM, CDR2 ANQGSEA. This CDR3 contains 14 residues. The CDR3 is CSVETGGGGQPQNF. The CDR3 coding sequence is TGCAGCGTTGAGACAGGGGGCGGAGGTCAGCCCCAGAATTTT.

At least ten counts were recorded for this clonotype. The chain uses TRBV20-1 and TRBJ1-6; D is unclear. Looked up from germline, CDR1 is DFQATT and CDR2 is SNEGSKA (reference sequence). The CDR3 loop spans 11 amino acids. V was clipped by 5 bases and J by 10 bases, with 9 bases between them. The CDR3 protein is CSAGGHSPLHF. CDR3 nucleotide sequence: TGCAGTGCTGGAGGGCACTCACCCCTCCACTTT.

This clonotype was detected many times. This chain links TRBV4-2 with TRBJ1-1; tentatively, D is TRBD1 (5 bases). The germline gives CDR1 LGHNA, CDR2 YNFKEQ. This CDR3 has 15 amino acids. V was pared by 1 base and J by 3 bases, with 12 bases between. CDR3 residues: CASSQGQGRDTEAFF. CDR3 bases: TGTGCCAGCAGCCAAGGGCAGGGAAGGGACACTGAAGCTTTCTTT.

This clonotype was found many times. V gene TRBV20-1 combines with J gene TRBJ2-7; no definite D call. This CDR3 spans 11 amino acids. With 3 bases removed from V and 3 bases from J, the gap between germline ends came to 6 bases. Germline-derived CDR1 and CDR2 are DFQATT and SNEGSKA (reference sequence). Written as DNA, the CDR3 is TGCAGTGCTAGTATTGACTACGAGCAGTACTTC. Translated, it gives CSASIDYEQYF.